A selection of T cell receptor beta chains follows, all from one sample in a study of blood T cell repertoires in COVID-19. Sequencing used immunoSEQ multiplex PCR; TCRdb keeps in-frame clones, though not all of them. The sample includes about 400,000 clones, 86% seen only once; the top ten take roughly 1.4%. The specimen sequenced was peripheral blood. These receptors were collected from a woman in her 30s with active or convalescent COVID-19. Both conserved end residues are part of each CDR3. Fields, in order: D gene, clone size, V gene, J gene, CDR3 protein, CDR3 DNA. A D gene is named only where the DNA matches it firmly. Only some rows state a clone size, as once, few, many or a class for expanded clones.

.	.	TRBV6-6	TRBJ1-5	CASSYQHYSNQPQHF	TGTGCCAGCAGTTACCAACACTATAGCAATCAGCCCCAGCATTTT
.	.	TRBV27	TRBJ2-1	CASSPHAAASYNEQFF	TGTGCCAGCAGTCCACATGCGGCCGCTTCCTACAATGAGCAGTTCTTC
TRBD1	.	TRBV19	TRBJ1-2	CASSPPGQINYGYTF	TGTGCCAGTAGTCCTCCGGGACAGATAAACTATGGCTACACCTTC
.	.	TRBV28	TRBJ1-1	CASSLVSRAEAFF	TGTGCCAGCAGTTTAGTTTCGCGCGCTGAAGCTTTCTTT
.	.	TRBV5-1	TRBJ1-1	CASSLGANTEAFF	TGCGCCAGCAGCTTAGGGGCGAACACTGAAGCTTTCTTT
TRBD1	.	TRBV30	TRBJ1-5	CALSGTGGNQPQHF	TGTGCCTTGTCCGGGACAGGGGGCAATCAGCCCCAGCATTTT
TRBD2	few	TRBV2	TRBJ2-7	CASSVSGGTYEQYF	TGTGCCAGCAGCGTTAGCGGGGGTACCTACGAGCAGTACTTC
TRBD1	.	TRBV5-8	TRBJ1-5	CASSDRGNSNQPQHF	TGTGCCAGCAGTGACAGGGGGAATAGCAATCAGCCCCAGCATTTT
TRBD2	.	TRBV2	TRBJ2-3	CASSASSGVLTDTQYF	TGTGCCAGCAGTGCCTCTAGCGGGGTGTTGACGGATACGCAGTATTTT
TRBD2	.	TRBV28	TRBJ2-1	CASSPRAGGPSNEQFF	TGTGCCAGCAGTCCCAGAGCGGGGGGGCCGAGTAATGAGCAGTTCTTC
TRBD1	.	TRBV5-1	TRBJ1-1	CASSRRTGDESTEAFF	TGCGCCAGCAGCCGTCGGACAGGGGATGAGAGCACTGAAGCTTTCTTT
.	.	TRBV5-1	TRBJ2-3	CASSLTGEGTDTQYF	TGCGCCAGCAGCTTGACCGGGGAGGGCACAGATACGCAGTATTTT
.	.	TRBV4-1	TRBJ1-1	CASSQVRQGEAFF	TGCGCCAGCAGCCAAGTTCGGCAGGGCGAAGCTTTCTTT
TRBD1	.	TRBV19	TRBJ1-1	CASSVTGENTEAFF	TGTGCCAGTAGTGTGACAGGGGAGAACACTGAAGCTTTCTTT
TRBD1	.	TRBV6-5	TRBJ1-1	CASSPQGQGAVEAFF	TGTGCCAGCAGTCCCCAGGGACAGGGGGCTGTTGAAGCTTTCTTT
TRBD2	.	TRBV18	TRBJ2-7	CASSRGIAGADEQYF	TGTGCCAGCTCACGTGGGATAGCGGGAGCGGACGAGCAGTACTTC
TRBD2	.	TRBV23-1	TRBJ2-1	CASSLRTGSGSFWEQFF	TGCGCCAGCAGTCTAAGGACCGGCAGCGGGAGCTTTTGGGAGCAGTTCTTC
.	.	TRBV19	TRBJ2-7	CASSIAPGYEQYF	TGTGCCAGTAGTATCGCCCCAGGGTACGAGCAGTACTTC
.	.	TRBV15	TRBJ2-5	CATSRVGGDQETQYF	TGTGCCACCAGCAGAGTAGGCGGGGACCAAGAGACCCAGTACTTC
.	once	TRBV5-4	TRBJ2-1	CASANTGSSFYEQFF	TGTGCCAGCGCAAACACCGGGTCCAGCTTCTATGAGCAGTTCTTC
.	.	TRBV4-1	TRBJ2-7	CASSLPYTGSSYEQYF	TGCGCCAGCAGCCTCCCCTATACAGGGAGCTCCTACGAGCAGTACTTC
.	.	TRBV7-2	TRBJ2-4	CASSSLMKNIQYF	TGTGCCAGCAGCTCCCTAATGAAAAACATTCAGTACTTC
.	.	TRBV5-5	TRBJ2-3	CASRDGRGTDTQYF	TGTGCCAGCAGGGATGGCAGGGGCACAGATACGCAGTATTTT
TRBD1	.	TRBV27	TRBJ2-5	CASSLGQGQETQYF	TGTGCCAGCAGTTTAGGACAGGGGCAAGAGACCCAGTACTTC
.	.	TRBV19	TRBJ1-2	CASSIQGFNYGYTF	TGTGCCAGTAGTATTCAGGGGTTTAACTATGGCTACACCTTC
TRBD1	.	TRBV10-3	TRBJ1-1	CASRTGQNTEAFF	TGTGCCTCAAGGACAGGACAGAACACTGAAGCTTTCTTT
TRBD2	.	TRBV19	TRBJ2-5	CASSMGLAGGSGETQYF	TGTGCCAGTAGTATGGGACTAGCGGGGGGATCGGGCGAGACCCAGTACTTC
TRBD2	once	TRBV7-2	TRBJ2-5	CASSLQRGASGGKETQYF	TGTGCCAGCAGCTTACAGCGGGGCGCTAGCGGGGGGAAAGAGACCCAGTACTTC
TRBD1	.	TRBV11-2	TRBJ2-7	CASSPRQGAYEQYF	TGTGCCAGCAGCCCCCGACAGGGGGCCTACGAGCAGTACTTC
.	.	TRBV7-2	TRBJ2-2	CASSLLGALMRELFF	TGTGCCAGCAGCTTGTTGGGGGCCCTAATGAGGGAGCTGTTTTTT
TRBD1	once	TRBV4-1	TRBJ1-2	CASSQGGLRDRNNYGYTF	TGCGCCAGCAGCCAAGGAGGCCTCCGGGACAGGAACAATTATGGCTACACCTTC
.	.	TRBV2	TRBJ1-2	CASRGGGAPGGYTF	TGTGCCAGCAGAGGGGGGGGCGCCCCGGGTGGCTACACCTTC
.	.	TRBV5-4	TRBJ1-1	CASSLYGEMNTEAFF	TGTGCCAGCAGCTTGTATGGAGAAATGAACACTGAAGCTTTCTTT
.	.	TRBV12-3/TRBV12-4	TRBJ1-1	CASMREQGTEAFF	TGTGCCAGCATGCGTGAACAGGGCACTGAAGCTTTCTTT
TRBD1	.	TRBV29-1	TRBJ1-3	CSVATGVGNTIYF	TGCAGCGTCGCGACAGGGGTTGGAAACACCATATATTTT
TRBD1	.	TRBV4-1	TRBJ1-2	CASSYPGQGVGYTF	TGCGCCAGCAGTTACCCGGGACAGGGAGTTGGCTACACCTTC
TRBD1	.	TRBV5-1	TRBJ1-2	CASSLEGQTNYGYTF	TGCGCCAGCAGCTTGGAGGGACAGACTAACTATGGCTACACCTTC
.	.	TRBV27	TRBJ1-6	CASSLWSSNSPLHF	TGTGCCAGCAGTTTGTGGAGTTCGAATTCACCCCTCCACTTT
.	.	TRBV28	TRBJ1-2	CASRNRAPRPNYGYTF	TGTGCCAGCAGAAACAGGGCGCCGCGCCCTAACTATGGCTACACCTTC
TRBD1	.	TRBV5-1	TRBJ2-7	CASRTGGSYEQYF	TGCGCCAGCAGAACAGGGGGCTCCTACGAGCAGTACTTC
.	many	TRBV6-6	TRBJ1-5	CASKDSPVSNQPQHF	TGTGCCAGCAAAGACAGCCCTGTGAGCAATCAGCCCCAGCATTTT
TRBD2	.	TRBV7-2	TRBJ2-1	CASSLIGGGMNEQFF	TGTGCCAGCAGCTTAATTGGCGGGGGGATGAATGAGCAGTTCTTC
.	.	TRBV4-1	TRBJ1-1	CASSSWGENTEAFF	TGCGCCAGCAGCTCCTGGGGAGAGAACACTGAAGCTTTCTTT
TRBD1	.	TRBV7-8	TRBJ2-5	CASSLTFGQGRVENTQYF	TGTGCCAGCAGCTTAACTTTTGGACAGGGGAGGGTAGAGAATACCCAGTACTTC
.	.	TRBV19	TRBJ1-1	CASTGRGDTEAFF	TGTGCCAGTACCGGGAGGGGGGACACTGAAGCTTTCTTT
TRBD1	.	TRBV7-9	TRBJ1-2	CASSLAGTRGNGYTF	TGTGCCAGCAGCTTAGCAGGGACCAGGGGGAATGGCTACACCTTC
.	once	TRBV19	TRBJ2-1	CASSAAGVPYNEQFF	TGTGCCAGTAGTGCCGCCGGGGTCCCCTACAATGAGCAGTTCTTC
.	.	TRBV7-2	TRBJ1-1	CASTFRGNTEAFF	TGTGCCAGCACCTTCAGGGGTAACACTGAAGCTTTCTTT
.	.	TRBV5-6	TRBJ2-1	CASSTLDRDYNEQFF	TGTGCCAGCAGCACCTTGGACAGAGACTACAATGAGCAGTTCTTC
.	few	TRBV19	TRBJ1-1	CASSMFRGRHTEAFF	TGTGCCAGTAGTATGTTCAGGGGTAGGCACACTGAAGCTTTCTTT
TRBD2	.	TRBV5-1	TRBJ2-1	CASSIGTSGRGGVNEQFF	TGCGCCAGCAGCATCGGGACTAGCGGGAGGGGAGGCGTGAATGAGCAGTTCTTC
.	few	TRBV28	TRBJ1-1	CASTLGGMTEAFF	TGTGCCAGCACCTTAGGGGGAATGACTGAAGCTTTCTTT
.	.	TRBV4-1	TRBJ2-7	CASSQAQGYEQYF	TGCGCCAGCAGCCAAGCCCAGGGCTACGAGCAGTACTTC
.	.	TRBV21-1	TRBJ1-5	CASSKVGQGGQPQHF	TGTGCCAGCAGCAAAGTCGGACAGGGGGGTCAGCCCCAGCATTTT